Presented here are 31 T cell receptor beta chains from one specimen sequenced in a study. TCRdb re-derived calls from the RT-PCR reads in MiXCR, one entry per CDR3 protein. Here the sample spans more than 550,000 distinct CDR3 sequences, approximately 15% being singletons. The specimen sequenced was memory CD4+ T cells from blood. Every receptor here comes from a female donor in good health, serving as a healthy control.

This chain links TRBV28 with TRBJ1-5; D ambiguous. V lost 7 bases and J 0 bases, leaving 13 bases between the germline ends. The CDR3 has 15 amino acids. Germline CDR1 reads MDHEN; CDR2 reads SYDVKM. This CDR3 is CASTFVDHSNQPQHF. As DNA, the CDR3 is TGTGCCAGCACTTTCGTAGATCATAGCAATCAGCCCCAGCATTTT.

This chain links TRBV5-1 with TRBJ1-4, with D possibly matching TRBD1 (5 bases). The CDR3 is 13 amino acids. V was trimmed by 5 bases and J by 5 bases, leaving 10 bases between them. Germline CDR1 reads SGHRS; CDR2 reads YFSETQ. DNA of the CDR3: TGCGCCAGCAGGGACGGGGGAAATGAAAAACTGTTTTTT. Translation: CASRDGGNEKLFF.

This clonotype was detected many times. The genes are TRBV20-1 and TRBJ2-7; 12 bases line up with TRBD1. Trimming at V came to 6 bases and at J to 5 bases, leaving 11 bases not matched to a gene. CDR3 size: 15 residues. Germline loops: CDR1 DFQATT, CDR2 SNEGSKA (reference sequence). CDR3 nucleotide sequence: TGCAGTGCCACGATTCCGGGACAGGGGGCTGACGAGCAGTACTTC. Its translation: CSATIPGQGADEQYF.

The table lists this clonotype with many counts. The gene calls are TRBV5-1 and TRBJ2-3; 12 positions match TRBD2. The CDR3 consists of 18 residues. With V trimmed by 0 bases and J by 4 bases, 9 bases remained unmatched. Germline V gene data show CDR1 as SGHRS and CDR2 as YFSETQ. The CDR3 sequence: CASSLVRLAGGPADTQYF. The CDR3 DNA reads TGCGCCAGCAGCTTGGTACGGCTAGCGGGAGGGCCAGCAGATACGCAGTATTTT.

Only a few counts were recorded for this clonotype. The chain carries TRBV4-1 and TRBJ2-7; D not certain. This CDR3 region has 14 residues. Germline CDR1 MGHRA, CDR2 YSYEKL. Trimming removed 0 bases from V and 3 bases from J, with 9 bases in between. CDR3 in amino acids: CASSQESGLYEQYF. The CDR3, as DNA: TGCGCCAGCAGCCAAGAGTCCGGCCTCTACGAGCAGTACTTC.

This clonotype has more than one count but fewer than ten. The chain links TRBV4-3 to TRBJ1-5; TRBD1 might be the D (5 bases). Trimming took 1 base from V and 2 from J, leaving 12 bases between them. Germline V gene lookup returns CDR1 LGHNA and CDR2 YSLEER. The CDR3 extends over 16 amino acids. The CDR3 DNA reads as TGCGCCAGCAGCCAAGGAGTCGTGACAGGCAATCAGCCCCAGCATTTT. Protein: CASSQGVVTGNQPQHF.

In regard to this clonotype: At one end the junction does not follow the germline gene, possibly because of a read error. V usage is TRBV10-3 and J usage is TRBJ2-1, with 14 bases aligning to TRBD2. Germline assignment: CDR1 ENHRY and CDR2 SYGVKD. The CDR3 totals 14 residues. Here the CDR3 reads CATSDPGTSGRDFF. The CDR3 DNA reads TGTGCCACCAGTGACCCAGGGACTAGCGGGAGAGACTTCTTC.

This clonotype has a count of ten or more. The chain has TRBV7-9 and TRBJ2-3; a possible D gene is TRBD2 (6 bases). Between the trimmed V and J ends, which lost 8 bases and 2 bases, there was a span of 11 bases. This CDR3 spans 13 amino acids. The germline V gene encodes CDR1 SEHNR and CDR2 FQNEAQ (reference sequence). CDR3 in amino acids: CASGGPYTDTQYF. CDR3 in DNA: TGTGCCAGCGGAGGGCCTTACACAGATACGCAGTATTTT.

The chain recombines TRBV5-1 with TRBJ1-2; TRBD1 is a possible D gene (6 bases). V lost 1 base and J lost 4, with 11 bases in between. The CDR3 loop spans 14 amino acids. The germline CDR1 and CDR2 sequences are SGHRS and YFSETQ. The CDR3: CASSLLGGGYGYTF. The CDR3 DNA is TGCGCCAGCAGCTTGTTGGGGGGCGGCTATGGCTACACCTTC.

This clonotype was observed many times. CDR3 region: CASSLYNGRTDTQYF. The CDR3 DNA follows: TGTGCCAGCAGTTTATATAACGGGAGGACAGATACGCAGTATTTT. The V call is TRBV12-3 or TRBV12-4, the J call TRBJ2-3, with 7 nucleotides matching TRBD2. This CDR3 comprises 15 residues. V gave up 2 bases and J gave up 3 bases; unmatched junction bases: 5.

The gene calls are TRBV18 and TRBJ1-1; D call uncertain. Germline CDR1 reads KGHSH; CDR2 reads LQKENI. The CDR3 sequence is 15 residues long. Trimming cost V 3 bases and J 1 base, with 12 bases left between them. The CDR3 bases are TGTGCCAGCTCACCTTTGGTGACGAGGAACACTGAAGCTTTCTTT. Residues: CASSPLVTRNTEAFF.

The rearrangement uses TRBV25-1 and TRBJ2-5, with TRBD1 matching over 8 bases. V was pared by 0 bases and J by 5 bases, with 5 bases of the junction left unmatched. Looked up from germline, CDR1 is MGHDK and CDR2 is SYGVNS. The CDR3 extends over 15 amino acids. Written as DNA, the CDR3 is TGTGCCAGCAGTGAATATTCCCACAGGGGGGAGACCCAGTACTTC. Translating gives CASSEYSHRGETQYF.

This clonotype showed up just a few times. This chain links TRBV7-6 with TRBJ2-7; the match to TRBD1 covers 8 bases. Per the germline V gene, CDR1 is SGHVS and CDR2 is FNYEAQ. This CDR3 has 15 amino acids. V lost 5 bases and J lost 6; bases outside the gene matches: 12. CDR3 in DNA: TGTGCCAGCAGCATGACTGACAGGGGTTTTGGCGAGCAGTACTTC. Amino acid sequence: CASSMTDRGFGEQYF. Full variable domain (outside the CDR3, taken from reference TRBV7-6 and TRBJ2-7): GAGVSQSPRYKVTKRGQDVALRCDPISGHVSLYWYRQALGQGPEFLTYFNYEAQQDKSGLPNDRFSAERPEGSISTLTIQRTEQRDSAMYRCASSMTDRGFGEQYFGPGTRLTVT.

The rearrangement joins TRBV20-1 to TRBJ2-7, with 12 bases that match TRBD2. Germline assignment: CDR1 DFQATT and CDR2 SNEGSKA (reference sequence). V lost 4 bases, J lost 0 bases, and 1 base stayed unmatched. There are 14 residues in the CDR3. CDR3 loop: CSAKTSGSSYEQYF. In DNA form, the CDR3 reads TGCAGTGCTAAGACTAGCGGGAGCTCCTACGAGCAGTACTTC.

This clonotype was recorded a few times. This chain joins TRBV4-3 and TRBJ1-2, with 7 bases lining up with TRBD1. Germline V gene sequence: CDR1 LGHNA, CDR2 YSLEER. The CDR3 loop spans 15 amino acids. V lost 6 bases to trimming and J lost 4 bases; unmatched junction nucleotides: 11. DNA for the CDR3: TGCGCCAGCAGGGCAGACAGGGTTCACGCCTATGGCTACACCTTC. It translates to CASRADRVHAYGYTF.

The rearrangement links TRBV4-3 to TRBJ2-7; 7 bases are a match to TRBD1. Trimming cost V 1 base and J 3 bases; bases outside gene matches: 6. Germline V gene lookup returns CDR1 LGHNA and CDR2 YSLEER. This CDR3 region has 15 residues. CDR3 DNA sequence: TGCGCCAGCAGCCAAGGGCGACAGGGCTTCTACGAGCAGTACTTC. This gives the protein CASSQGRQGFYEQYF.

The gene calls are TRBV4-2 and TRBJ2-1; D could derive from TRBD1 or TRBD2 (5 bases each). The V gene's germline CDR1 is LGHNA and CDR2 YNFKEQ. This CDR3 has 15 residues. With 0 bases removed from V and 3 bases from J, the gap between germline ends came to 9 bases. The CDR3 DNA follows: TGTGCCAGCAGCCAAGATGGGGGAGACTACAATGAGCAGTTCTTC. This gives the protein CASSQDGGDYNEQFF.

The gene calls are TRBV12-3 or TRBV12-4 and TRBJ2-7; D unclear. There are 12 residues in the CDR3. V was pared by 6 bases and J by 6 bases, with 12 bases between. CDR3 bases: TGTGCCAGCAGCCAGACCCCCGGCGAGCAGTACTTC. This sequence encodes CASSQTPGEQYF.

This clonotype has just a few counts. The CDR3 here is CASSLAGFGAFTEAFF. In DNA form, the CDR3 reads TGCGCCAGCAGCTTGGCCGGTTTCGGGGCGTTCACTGAAGCTTTCTTT. The J gene is TRBJ1-1, the V gene TRBV5-1; the D gene is possibly TRBD1 (5 bases). Germline V gene data show CDR1 as SGHRS and CDR2 as YFSETQ. The CDR3 covers 16 residues. Trimming cost V 0 bases and J 4 bases, with 16 bases left between them.

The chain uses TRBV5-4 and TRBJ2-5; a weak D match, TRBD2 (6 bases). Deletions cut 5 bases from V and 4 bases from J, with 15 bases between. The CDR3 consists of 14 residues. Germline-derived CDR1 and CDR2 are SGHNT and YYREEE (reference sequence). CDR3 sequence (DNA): TGTGCCAGCAGTAGCATAGCGGTGCCAGAGACCCAGTACTTC. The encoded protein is CASSSIAVPETQYF.

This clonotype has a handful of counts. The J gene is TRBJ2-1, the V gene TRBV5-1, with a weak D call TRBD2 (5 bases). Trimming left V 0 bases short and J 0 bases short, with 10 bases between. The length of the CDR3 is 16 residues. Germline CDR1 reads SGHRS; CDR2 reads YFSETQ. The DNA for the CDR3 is TGCGCCAGCAGCTTGGGAGGGTCCAGCTCCTACAATGAGCAGTTCTTC. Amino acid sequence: CASSLGGSSSYNEQFF.

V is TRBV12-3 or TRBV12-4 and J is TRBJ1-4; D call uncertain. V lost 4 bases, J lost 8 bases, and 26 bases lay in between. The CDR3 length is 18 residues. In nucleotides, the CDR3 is TGTGCCAGCAGTTATGAGGGAAGAAGTTTATTGTCCGAGGAAAAACTGTTTTTT. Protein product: CASSYEGRSLLSEEKLFF.

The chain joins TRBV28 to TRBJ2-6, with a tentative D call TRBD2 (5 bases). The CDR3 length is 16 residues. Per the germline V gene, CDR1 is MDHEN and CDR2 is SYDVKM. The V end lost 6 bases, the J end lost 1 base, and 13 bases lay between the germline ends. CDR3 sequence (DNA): TGTGCCAGCAGGCCCATACAGCGGTCTGGGGCCAACGTCCTGACTTTC. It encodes CASRPIQRSGANVLTF.

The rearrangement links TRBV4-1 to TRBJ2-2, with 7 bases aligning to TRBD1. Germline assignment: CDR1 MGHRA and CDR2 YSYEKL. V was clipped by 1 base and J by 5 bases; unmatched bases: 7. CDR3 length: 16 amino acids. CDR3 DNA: TGCGCCAGCAGCCAAGTGGCACAGGGGCTAACCGGGGAGCTGTTTTTT. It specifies CASSQVAQGLTGELFF.

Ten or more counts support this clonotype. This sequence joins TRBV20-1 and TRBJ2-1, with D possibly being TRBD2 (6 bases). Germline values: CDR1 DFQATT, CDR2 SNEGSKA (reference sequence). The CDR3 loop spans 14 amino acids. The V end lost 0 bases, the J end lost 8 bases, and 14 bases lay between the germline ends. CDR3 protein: CSARDPGATDEQFF. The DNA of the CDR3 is TGCAGTGCTAGAGATCCGGGAGCGACGGATGAGCAGTTCTTC.

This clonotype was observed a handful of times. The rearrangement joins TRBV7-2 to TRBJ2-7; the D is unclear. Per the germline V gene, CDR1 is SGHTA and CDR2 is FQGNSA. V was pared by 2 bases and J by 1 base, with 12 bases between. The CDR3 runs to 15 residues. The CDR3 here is CASSLNTHGSYEQYF. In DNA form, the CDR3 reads TGTGCCAGCAGCTTAAACACCCACGGGTCCTACGAGCAGTACTTC.

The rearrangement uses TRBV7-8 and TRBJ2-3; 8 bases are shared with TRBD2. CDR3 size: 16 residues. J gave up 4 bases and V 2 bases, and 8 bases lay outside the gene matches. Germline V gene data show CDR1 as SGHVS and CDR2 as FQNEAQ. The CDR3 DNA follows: TGTGCCAGCAGCTTAAAAGGCGGGGGGATGGCAGATACGCAGTATTTT. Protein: CASSLKGGGMADTQYF.

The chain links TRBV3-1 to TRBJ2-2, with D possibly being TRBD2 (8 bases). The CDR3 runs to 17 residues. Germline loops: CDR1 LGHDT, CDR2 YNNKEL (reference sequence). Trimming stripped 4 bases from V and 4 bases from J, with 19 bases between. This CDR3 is CASSLPREGARTGELFF. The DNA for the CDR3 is TGTGCCAGCAGCCTCCCCCGGGAGGGGGCGCGCACCGGGGAGCTGTTTTTT.

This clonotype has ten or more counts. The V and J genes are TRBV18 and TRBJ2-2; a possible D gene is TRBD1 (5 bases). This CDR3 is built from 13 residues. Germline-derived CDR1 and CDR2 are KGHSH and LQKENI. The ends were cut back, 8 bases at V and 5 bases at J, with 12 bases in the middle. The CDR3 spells CASSPDRTGELFF. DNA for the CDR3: TGTGCCAGCAGCCCTGACAGAACCGGGGAGCTGTTTTTT.

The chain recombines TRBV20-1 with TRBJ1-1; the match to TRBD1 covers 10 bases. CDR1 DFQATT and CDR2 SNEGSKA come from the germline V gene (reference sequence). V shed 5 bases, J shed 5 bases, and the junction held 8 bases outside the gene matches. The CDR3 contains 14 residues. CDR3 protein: CSARQGAGGTEAFF. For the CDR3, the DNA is TGCAGTGCTCGACAGGGGGCAGGAGGGACTGAAGCTTTCTTT.

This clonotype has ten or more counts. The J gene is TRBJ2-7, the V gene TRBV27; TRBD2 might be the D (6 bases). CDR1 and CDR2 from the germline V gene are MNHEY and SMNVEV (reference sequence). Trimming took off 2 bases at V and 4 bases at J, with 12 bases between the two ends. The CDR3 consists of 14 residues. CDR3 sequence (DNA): TGTGCCAGCAGTTTAATAGCGGAAGCGTACGAGCAGTACTTC. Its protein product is CASSLIAEAYEQYF.